One sample yielded the 9 T cell receptor beta chains listed below, sequenced in a study of T-cell memory formation after mild COVID-19. TCRdb itself ran the 5' RACE reads through MiXCR, one entry per CDR3 protein. This table holds approximately 150,000 distinct CDR3 sequences, under 15% found once. The sequencing input was PBMCs or a T cell subset sorted from them (not recorded which). The receptors here all came from a man aged 18 to 30 who had mild COVID-19 (a few samples of this study predate the infection). Cell type and time point are not known.

This clonotype was counted only a few times. This sequence joins TRBV6-5 and TRBJ1-1; D perhaps matches TRBD1 (5 bases). Germline V CDR1 and CDR2: MNHEY, SVGAGI. Between the trimmed V and J ends, which lost 5 bases and 2 bases, there was a span of 21 bases. The CDR3 contains 17 residues. As DNA, the CDR3 is TGTGCCAGCAGTGACGACAACTATTTTAGGGGAAACACTGAAGCTTTCTTT. Protein: CASSDDNYFRGNTEAFF.

This clonotype has more than one count but fewer than ten. The J gene is TRBJ2-2, the V gene TRBV7-2; D gene uncertain. V shed 1 base and J shed 7 bases, with 10 bases lying between them. Germline V gene sequence: CDR1 SGHTA, CDR2 FQGNSA. This CDR3 is 14 amino acids long. Here the CDR3 DNA reads TGTGCCAGCAGCTTAGGCAACGTCAACGGGGAGCTGTTTTTT. Translation gives CASSLGNVNGELFF.

This clonotype was seen more than once but under ten times. One end of the junction is discordant with germline, which a read error may explain. The chain is built from TRBV7-9 and TRBJ1-2; TRBD1 agrees at 8 bases. CDR3 length: 19 amino acids. Germline lookup yields CDR1 SEHNR and CDR2 FQNEAQ (reference sequence). In DNA form, the CDR3 reads TGTTCCAGCAGCTTAAGCAATCGACAGGGGACCCTGCTAAACTATGGCTACACCTTC. This gives the protein CSSSLSNRQGTLLNYGYTF. The full variable domain, its missing parts supplied by reference TRBV7-9 and TRBJ1-2, is DTGVSQNPRHKITKRGQNVTFRCDPISEHNRLYWYRQTLGQGPEFLTYFQNEAQLEKSRLLSDRFSAERPKGSFSTLEIQRTEQGDSAMYLCSSSLSNRQGTLLNYGYTFGSGTRLTVV.

The J gene is TRBJ1-6, the V gene TRBV6-5; no definite D call. Trimming stripped 0 bases from V and 7 bases from J, with 16 bases between. The CDR3 has 17 residues. Germline V CDR1 and CDR2: MNHEY, SVGAGI. The CDR3 is CASSYSSVGAPNSPLHF. The CDR3 DNA reads as TGTGCCAGCAGTTACTCGAGTGTGGGAGCCCCAAATTCACCCCTCCACTTT.

This chain uses TRBV28 with TRBJ1-2; D not certain. This CDR3 is 12 amino acids long. The V end lost 7 bases, the J end lost 4 bases, and 10 bases lay between the germline ends. Looked up from germline, CDR1 is MDHEN and CDR2 is SYDVKM. CDR3 loop: CASTRRSYGYTF. In nucleotides, the CDR3 is TGTGCCAGCACTCGACGGAGCTATGGCTACACCTTC.

This chain connects TRBV9 to TRBJ1-1; 12 positions match TRBD1. This CDR3 region has 15 residues. After removal of 3 bases from V and 5 bases from J, the junction contained 5 bases not matched to a gene. CDR1 and CDR2 from the germline V gene are SGDLS and YYNGEE. CDR3 DNA: TGTGCCAGCAGCGCCCGGGACAGGGGGCAAACTGAAGCTTTCTTT. Its protein product is CASSARDRGQTEAFF.

This clonotype was seen a handful of times. This chain links TRBV20-1 with TRBJ1-6; D not resolved. V gave up 4 bases and J gave up 0 bases, with 7 bases separating them. The CDR3 is 14 residues long. Germline V lookup: CDR1 DFQATT, CDR2 SNEGSKA (reference sequence). This CDR3 reads CSAMESSYNSPLHF. As DNA, the CDR3 is TGCAGTGCTATGGAAAGCTCCTATAATTCACCCCTCCACTTT.

V and J are TRBV7-2 and TRBJ2-5; a possible D gene is TRBD2 (5 bases). The germline V gene has CDR1 SGHTA and CDR2 FQGNSA. V was shortened by 3 bases and J by 4 bases, with 12 bases between the two germline ends. The CDR3 loop spans 14 amino acids. CDR3 loop: CASSFRTLRETQYF. CDR3 in DNA: TGTGCCAGCAGCTTCAGGACTTTACGAGAGACCCAGTACTTC.

This clonotype was detected only a few times. The chain links TRBV5-6 to TRBJ2-1; D ambiguous. Germline lookup yields CDR1 SGHDT and CDR2 YYEEEE. V lost 0 bases to trimming and J lost 4 bases, with 5 bases between them. The CDR3 is 13 amino acids. This chain's CDR3 is CASSLDTYNEQFF. DNA for the CDR3: TGTGCCAGCAGCTTGGACACTTACAATGAGCAGTTCTTC.